These 5 T cell receptor beta chains originate from one sample sequenced in a study of cytomegalovirus exposure and HLA in healthy donors. In the PCR, 60 Vbeta and 13 Jbeta primers were used. Assay used: immunoSEQ multiplex PCR; TCRdb lists only in-frame clones, some missing. The sample holds 150,000 to 180,000 clones; nearly 80% are singletons and the top ten take 9.5% to 15%. Sequenced material: PBMCs. The source is a man aged 30 to 45 in good health and CMV-seropositive.

This clone was detected a few times. V gene TRBV6-1 combines with J gene TRBJ1-4; 7 bases line up with TRBD1. This CDR3 region has 16 residues. Germline assignment: CDR1 MNHNS and CDR2 SASEGT. The V segment lost 4 bases and the J segment 4 bases; nucleotides outside the gene matches: 9. The CDR3 bases are TGTGCCAGCAGTGGATTTGGGGACAGTTTTAATGAAAAACTGTTTTTT. Translation: CASSGFGDSFNEKLFF.

The chain uses TRBV28 and TRBJ2-7; TRBD2 aligns across 8 bases. Germline assignment: CDR1 MDHEN and CDR2 SYDVKM. The V and J ends lost 4 bases and 2 bases, in that order; junction bases with no gene match: 10. The CDR3 is 16 amino acids. The CDR3 region is CASSSGRLARPYEQYF. In nucleotides, the CDR3 is TGTGCCAGCAGTTCCGGCCGACTAGCGCGACCCTACGAGCAGTACTTC.

This clone showed up just once. This rearrangement joins TRBV28 to TRBJ1-1, with 8 bases identical to TRBD1. In germline, CDR1 is MDHEN, CDR2 SYDVKM. This CDR3 contains 16 residues. J gave up 1 base and V 4 bases, and 8 bases lay outside the gene matches. In DNA form, the CDR3 reads TGTGCCAGCAGTTGGACCCGGACAGGGCAGAACACTGAAGCTTTCTTT. Amino acid sequence: CASSWTRTGQNTEAFF.

This CDR3 reads CASSYRLARNEQFF. The CDR3 coding sequence is TGTGCCAGCAGTTACCGACTAGCCCGGAATGAGCAGTTCTTC. The gene calls are TRBV28 and TRBJ2-1; 7 positions agree with TRBD2. J gave up 7 bases and V 4 bases, and 7 bases lay outside the gene matches. In germline, CDR1 is MDHEN, CDR2 SYDVKM. The CDR3 runs to 14 residues.

V usage is TRBV20-1 and J usage is TRBJ1-2, with D hard to call. CDR1 DFQATT and CDR2 SNEGSKA come from the germline V gene (reference sequence). There are 11 residues in the CDR3. The V end lost 3 bases, the J end lost 5 bases, and 7 bases lay between the germline ends. The CDR3 spells CSARLAYGYTF. The CDR3 DNA reads TGCAGTGCTAGGCTCGCGTATGGCTACACCTTC.